This T cell receptor (beta chain) was identified during a study of blood T cell repertoires in COVID-19. As for the study in general: Acute-phase and convalescent COVID-19 samples originated in the United States, Italy and Spain.

Germline V gene data show CDR1 as LGHDT and CDR2 as YNNKEL (reference sequence). V was trimmed by 0 bases and J by 4 bases, leaving 7 bases between them. The CDR3 extends over 14 amino acids. Assay: immunoSEQ multiplex PCR; the TCRdb copy retains only in-frame clones and omits some. The sample yields 300,000 or so clones, approximately 88% seen once. The chain recombines TRBV3-1 (or the pseudogene TRBV3-2) with TRBJ1-5; D not resolved. Material: peripheral blood. The sequence was obtained from a woman in her thirties who had recovered from COVID-19. The DNA for the CDR3 is TGTGCCAGCAGCCAAGACGGAGGGAATCAGCCCCAGCATTTT. Residues: CASSQDGGNQPQHF.